These T cell receptor beta chains were read from a single sample in a study of blood T cell repertoires in COVID-19. The repertoire was sequenced with immunoSEQ multiplex PCR; TCRdb's copy has only in-frame clones and lacks some. The top ten hold around 10% of the sample, which has a few hundred thousand clones, about 89% seen once. The sample was peripheral blood. The receptors were sampled from a man aged 35-49 years who had recovered from COVID-19. CDR3s leave out the opening cysteine and the closing phenylalanine or tryptophan. The size of a clone is reported for some rows only, either as once, few or many, or as a class for expanded clones.

v_call,clone_size,cdr3_aa
TRBV3-1/TRBV3-2,-,ASSPTSGSREQY
TRBV2,once,ASSLPGTGDYEQY
TRBV4-1,few,ASRPIADTGPYEQY
TRBV10-3,-,AISGGPGTALGYGYT
TRBV2,once,ASSPDSNYGYT
TRBV5-1,-,ASSFHPGLSTINSPLH
TRBV9,-,ASSPARGGRGNEQF
TRBV19,-,ASSIGFGAGNQPQH
TRBV6-2/TRBV6-3,-,ASSYGQHLAGNTIY
TRBV5-8,-,ASSLRGTNTEAF
TRBV5-1,-,ASSLYGEQETQY
TRBV5-6,-,ASSPNRADYGYT
TRBV7-2,-,ASSLSYAGEQY
TRBV3-1/TRBV3-2,few,ASSQPGLGDEQY
TRBV5-1,-,ASSLDGVAGNTIY
TRBV5-1,-,ASSPRTSGTYNEQF
TRBV5-4,-,ASSLDLATYEQY
TRBV7-9,-,ASSHTPQASGTQETQY
TRBV14,-,ASSHGQGRDTEAF
TRBV19,-,ASNGGQGPSYEQY
TRBV18,-,ASSPLENTGELF
TRBV7-2,-,ASSLGGRGRYNEQF
TRBV27,-,ASSLPPYRGRTGELF
TRBV29-1,few,SVVQGANQPQH
TRBV19,-,ASSRQGIRGDAEAF
TRBV9,-,ASSPQGLLFMATT